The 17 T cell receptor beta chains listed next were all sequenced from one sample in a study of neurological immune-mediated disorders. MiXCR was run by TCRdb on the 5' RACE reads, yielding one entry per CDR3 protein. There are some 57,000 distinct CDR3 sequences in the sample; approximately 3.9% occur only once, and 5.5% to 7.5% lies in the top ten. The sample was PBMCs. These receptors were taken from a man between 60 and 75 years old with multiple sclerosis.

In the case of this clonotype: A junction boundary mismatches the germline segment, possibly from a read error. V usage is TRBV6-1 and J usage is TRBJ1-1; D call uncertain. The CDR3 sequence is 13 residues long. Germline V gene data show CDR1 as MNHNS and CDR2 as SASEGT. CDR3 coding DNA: TGTGCCATCAGTGAAGCGTTCGGGATTGAAGCTTTCTTT. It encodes CAISEAFGIEAFF.

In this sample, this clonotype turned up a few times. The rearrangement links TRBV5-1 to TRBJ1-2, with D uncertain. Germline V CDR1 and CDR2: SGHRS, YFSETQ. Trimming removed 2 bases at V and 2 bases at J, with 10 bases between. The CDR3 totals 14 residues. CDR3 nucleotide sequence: TGCGCCAGCAGCTTTCTTAGGAGAAACTATGGCTACACCTTC. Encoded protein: CASSFLRRNYGYTF.

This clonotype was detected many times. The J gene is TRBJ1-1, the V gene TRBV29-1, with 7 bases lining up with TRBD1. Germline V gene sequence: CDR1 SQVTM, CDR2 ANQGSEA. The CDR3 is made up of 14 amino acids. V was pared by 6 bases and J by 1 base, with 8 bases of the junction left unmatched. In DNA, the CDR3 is TGCAGCGTGGAACAGGGGCTGGGGAACACTGAAGCTTTCTTT. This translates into CSVEQGLGNTEAFF.

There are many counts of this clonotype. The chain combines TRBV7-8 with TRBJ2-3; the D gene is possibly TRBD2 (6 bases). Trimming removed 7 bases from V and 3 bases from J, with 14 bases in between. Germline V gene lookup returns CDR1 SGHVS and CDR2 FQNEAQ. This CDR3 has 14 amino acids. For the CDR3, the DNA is TGTGCCAGCACCGCTTTGGGGAGGACAGATACGCAGTATTTT. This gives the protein CASTALGRTDTQYF.

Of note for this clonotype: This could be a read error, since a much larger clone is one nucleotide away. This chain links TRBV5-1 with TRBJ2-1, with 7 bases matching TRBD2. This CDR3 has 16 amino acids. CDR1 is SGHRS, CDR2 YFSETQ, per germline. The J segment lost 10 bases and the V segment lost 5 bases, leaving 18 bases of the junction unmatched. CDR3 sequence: CASSKSGTGHGDEQFF. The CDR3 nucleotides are TGCGCCAGCAGTAAAAGCGGGACCGGCCACGGGGACGAGCAGTTCTTC. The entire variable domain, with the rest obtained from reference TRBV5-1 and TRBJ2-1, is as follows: KAGVTQTPRYLIKTRGQQVTLSCSPISGHRSVSWYQQTPGQGLQFLFEYFSETQRNKGNFPGRFSGRQFSNSRSEMNVSTLELGDSALYLCASSKSGTGHGDEQFFGPGTRLTVL.

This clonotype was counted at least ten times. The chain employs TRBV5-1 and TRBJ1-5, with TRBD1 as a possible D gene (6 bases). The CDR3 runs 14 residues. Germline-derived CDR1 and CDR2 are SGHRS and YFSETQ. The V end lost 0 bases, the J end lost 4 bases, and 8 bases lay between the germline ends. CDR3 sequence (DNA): TGCGCCAGCAGCTTGGGAGACAGGAATCAGCCCCAGCATTTT. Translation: CASSLGDRNQPQHF.

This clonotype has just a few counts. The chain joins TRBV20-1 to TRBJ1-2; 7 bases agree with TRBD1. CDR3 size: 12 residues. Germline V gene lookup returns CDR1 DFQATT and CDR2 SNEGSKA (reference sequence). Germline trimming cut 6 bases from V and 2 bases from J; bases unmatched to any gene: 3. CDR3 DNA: TGCAGTGCGATGACAGGGAACTATGGCTACACCTTC. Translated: CSAMTGNYGYTF.

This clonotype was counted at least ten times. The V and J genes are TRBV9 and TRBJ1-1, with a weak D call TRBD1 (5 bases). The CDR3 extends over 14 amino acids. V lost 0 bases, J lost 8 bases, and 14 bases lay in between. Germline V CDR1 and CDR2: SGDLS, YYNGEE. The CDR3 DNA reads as TGTGCCAGCAGCGTAGCTTCAGGGCTAGGGGAAGCTTTCTTT. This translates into CASSVASGLGEAFF.

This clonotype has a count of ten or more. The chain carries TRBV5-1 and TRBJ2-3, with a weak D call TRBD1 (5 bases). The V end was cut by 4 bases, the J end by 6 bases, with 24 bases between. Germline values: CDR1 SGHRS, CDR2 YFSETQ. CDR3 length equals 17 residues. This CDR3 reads CASSPEGQAELGDTQYF. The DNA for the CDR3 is TGCGCCAGCAGCCCCGAAGGACAAGCTGAACTTGGGGATACGCAGTATTTT.

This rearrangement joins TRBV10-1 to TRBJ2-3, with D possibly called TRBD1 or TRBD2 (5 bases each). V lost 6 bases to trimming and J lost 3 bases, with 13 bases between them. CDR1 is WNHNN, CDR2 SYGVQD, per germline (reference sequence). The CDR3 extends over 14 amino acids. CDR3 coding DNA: TGCGCCAGCAGCAGGGCTAGCACGACAGATACGCAGTATTTT. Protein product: CASSRASTTDTQYF.

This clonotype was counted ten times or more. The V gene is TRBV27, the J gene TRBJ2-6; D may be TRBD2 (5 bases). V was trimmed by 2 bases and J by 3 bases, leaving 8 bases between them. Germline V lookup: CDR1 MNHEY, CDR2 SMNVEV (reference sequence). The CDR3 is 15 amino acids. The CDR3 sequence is CASSLVGVGANVLTF. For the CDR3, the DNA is TGTGCCAGCAGTTTAGTCGGGGTTGGGGCCAACGTCCTGACTTTC.

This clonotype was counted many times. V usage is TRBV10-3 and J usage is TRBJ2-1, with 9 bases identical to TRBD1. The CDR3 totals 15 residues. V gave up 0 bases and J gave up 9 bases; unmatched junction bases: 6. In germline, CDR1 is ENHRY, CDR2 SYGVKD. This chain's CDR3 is CAISESGTGLSEQFF. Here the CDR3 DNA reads TGTGCCATCAGTGAGTCCGGGACAGGGCTGAGTGAGCAGTTCTTC.

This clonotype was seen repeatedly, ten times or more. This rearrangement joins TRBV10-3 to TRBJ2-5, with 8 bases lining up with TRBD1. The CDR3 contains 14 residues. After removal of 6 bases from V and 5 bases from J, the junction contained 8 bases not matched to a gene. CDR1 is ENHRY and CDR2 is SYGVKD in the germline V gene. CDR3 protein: CAISLQGAEETQYF. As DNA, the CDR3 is TGTGCCATCAGCTTGCAGGGGGCGGAGGAGACCCAGTACTTC.

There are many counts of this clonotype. In nucleotides, the CDR3 is TGTGCCATCAGGTCGGACAGGGGAGACGAGCAGTACTTC. The encoded protein is CAIRSDRGDEQYF. The rearrangement links TRBV10-3 to TRBJ2-7, with 9 bases fitting TRBD1. J gave up 5 bases and V 6 bases, and 5 bases lay outside the gene matches. CDR3 length equals 13 residues. The germline CDR1 and CDR2 sequences are ENHRY and SYGVKD.

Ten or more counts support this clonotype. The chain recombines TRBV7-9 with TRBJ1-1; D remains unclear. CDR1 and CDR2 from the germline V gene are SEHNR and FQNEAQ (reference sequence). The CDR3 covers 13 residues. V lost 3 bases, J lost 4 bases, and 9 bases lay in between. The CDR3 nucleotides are TGTGCCAGCAGCTTTTCATCGAGCACTGAAGCTTTCTTT. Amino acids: CASSFSSSTEAFF. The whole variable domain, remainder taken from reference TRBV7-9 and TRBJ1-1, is DTGVSQNPRHKITKRGQNVTFRCDPISEHNRLYWYRQTLGQGPEFLTYFQNEAQLEKSRLLSDRFSAERPKGSFSTLEIQRTEQGDSAMYLCASSFSSSTEAFFGQGTRLTVV.

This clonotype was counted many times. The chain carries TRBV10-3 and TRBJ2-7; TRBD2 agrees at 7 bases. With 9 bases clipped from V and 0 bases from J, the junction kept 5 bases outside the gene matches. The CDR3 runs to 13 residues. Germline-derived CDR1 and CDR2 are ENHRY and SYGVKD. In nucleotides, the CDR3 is TGTGCCATGAAGCGGGGCAGCTCCTACGAGCAGTACTTC. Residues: CAMKRGSSYEQYF.

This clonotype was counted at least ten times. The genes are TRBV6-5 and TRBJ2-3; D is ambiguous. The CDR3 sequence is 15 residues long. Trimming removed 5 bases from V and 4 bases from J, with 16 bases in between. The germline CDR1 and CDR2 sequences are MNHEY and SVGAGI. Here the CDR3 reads CASSAFGELPDTQYF. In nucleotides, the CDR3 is TGTGCCAGCAGTGCCTTCGGCGAGCTGCCAGATACGCAGTATTTT.